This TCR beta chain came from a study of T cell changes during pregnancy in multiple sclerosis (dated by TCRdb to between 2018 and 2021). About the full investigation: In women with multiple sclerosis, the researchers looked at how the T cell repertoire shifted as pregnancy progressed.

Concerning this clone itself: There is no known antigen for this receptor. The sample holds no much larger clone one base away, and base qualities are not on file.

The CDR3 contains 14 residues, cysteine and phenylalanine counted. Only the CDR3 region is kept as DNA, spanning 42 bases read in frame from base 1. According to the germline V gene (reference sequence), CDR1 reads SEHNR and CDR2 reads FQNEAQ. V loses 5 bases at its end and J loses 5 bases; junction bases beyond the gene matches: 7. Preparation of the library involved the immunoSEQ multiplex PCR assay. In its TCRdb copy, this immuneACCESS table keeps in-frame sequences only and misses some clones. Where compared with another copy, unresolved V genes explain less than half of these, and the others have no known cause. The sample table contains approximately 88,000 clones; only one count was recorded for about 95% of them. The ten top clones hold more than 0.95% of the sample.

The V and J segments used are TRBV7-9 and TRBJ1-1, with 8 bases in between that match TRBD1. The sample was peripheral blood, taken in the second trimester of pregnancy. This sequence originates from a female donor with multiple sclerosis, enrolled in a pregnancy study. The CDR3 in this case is CASSAGQGLTEAFF. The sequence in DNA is TGTGCCAGCAGCGCCGGACAGGGTCTAACTGAAGCTTTCTTT.